These 10 T cell receptor beta chains were sequenced from one sample in a study of T cell responses to AZD1222 COVID-19 vaccine. Method: immunoSEQ multiplex PCR; TCRdb's copy keeps in-frame clones and lacks some. This table has 150,000 to 200,000 clones, 70% to 90% appearing once. The sample in question was peripheral blood, obtained 28 days after the second AZD1222 dose. The receptor source for this set is an adult who received the AZD1222 COVID-19 vaccine.

The genes are TRBV9 and TRBJ2-5, with 10 positions matching TRBD2. V gave up 0 bases and J gave up 3 bases; unmatched junction bases: 2. The CDR3 covers 15 residues. The germline CDR1 and CDR2 sequences are SGDLS and YYNGEE. The CDR3 here is CASSVGGLAKETQYF. CDR3 nucleotide sequence: TGTGCCAGCAGCGTAGGGGGACTAGCGAAAGAGACCCAGTACTTC.

This clone has just a few counts. The genes are TRBV6-6 and TRBJ1-2; D not certain. The length of the CDR3 is 13 residues. Germline lookup yields CDR1 MNHNY and CDR2 SVGAGI (reference sequence). The V and J ends lost 6 bases and 3 bases respectively, with 11 bases between them. The CDR3 nucleotides read TGTGCCAGCAGCCAACTCCCGTACTATGGCTACACCTTC. Its translation: CASSQLPYYGYTF.

The rearrangement joins TRBV7-8 to TRBJ1-1; no clear D gene. The V gene lost 0 bases and the J gene lost 6 bases, with 11 bases spanning the gap. The CDR3 length is 14 residues. The germline CDR1 and CDR2 sequences are SGHVS and FQNEAQ. CDR3: CASSLAKELSEAFF. The CDR3 DNA reads TGTGCCAGCAGCTTAGCGAAGGAGCTCTCTGAAGCTTTCTTT.

The genes are TRBV2 and TRBJ2-5; D possibly corresponds to TRBD1 (6 bases). Between the trimmed V and J ends, which lost 6 bases and 2 bases, there was a span of 13 bases. This CDR3 comprises 14 residues. In germline, CDR1 is SNHLY, CDR2 FYNNEI. In DNA form, the CDR3 reads TGTGCCAGCAGCCGGACAGAAATTCAAGAGACCCAGTACTTC. Translating gives CASSRTEIQETQYF.

This clone has just a few counts. This rearrangement joins TRBV19 to TRBJ1-6; maybe TRBD1 (6 bases). The CDR3 loop spans 14 amino acids. Germline assignment: CDR1 LNHDA and CDR2 SQIVND (reference sequence). Trimming pared 5 bases from V and 9 bases from J, leaving 14 bases between. The CDR3 bases are TGTGCCAGTAGTGACCCTGGGGGCCCTTCACCCCTCCACTTT. Encoded protein: CASSDPGGPSPLHF.

This chain uses TRBV30 with TRBJ1-2; D not certain. The CDR3 runs to 14 residues. V gave up 2 bases and J gave up 3 bases, with 13 bases separating them. In germline, CDR1 is GTSNPN, CDR2 SVGIG (reference sequence). The chain's CDR3 is CAWSPLEGDYGYTF. The CDR3 DNA is TGTGCCTGGAGTCCTCTTGAGGGAGACTATGGCTACACCTTC.

The chain uses TRBV5-1 and TRBJ2-5; weak D call: TRBD1 (8 bases). With 4 bases removed from V and 0 bases from J, the gap between germline ends came to 16 bases. Germline CDR1 and CDR2: SGHRS and YFSETQ. This CDR3 has 16 amino acids. The CDR3 protein is CASSPTGGGYQETQYF. The CDR3 coding sequence is TGCGCCAGCAGCCCTACAGGGGGGGGGTACCAAGAGACCCAGTACTTC. Looking up the rest from reference TRBV5-1 and TRBJ2-5 gives the full variable domain: KAGVTQTPRYLIKTRGQQVTLSCSPISGHRSVSWYQQTPGQGLQFLFEYFSETQRNKGNFPGRFSGRQFSNSRSEMNVSTLELGDSALYLCASSPTGGGYQETQYFGPGTRLLVL.

The chain uses TRBV30 and TRBJ1-2, with TRBD1 identical over 7 bases. This CDR3 comprises 13 residues. V was clipped by 3 bases and J by 4 bases; unmatched bases: 5. The germline CDR1 and CDR2 sequences are GTSNPN and SVGIG (reference sequence). As DNA, the CDR3 is TGTGCCTGGAGCCGGGACAGACCCTATGGCTACACCTTC. Amino acids: CAWSRDRPYGYTF.

This clone was detected once. The chain joins TRBV29-1 to TRBJ1-4; D gene unclear. Germline assignment: CDR1 SQVTM and CDR2 ANQGSEA. Trimming pared 6 bases from V and 3 bases from J, leaving 5 bases between. The length of the CDR3 is 11 residues. CDR3 sequence (DNA): TGCAGCGTCGGGGCTAATGAAAAACTGTTTTTT. It translates to CSVGANEKLFF. Looking up the rest from reference TRBV29-1 and TRBJ1-4 gives the full variable domain: SAVISQKPSRDICQRGTSLTIQCQVDSQVTMMFWYRQQPGQSLTLIATANQGSEATYESGFVIDKFPISRPNLTFSTLTVSNMSPEDSSIYLCSVGANEKLFFGSGTQLSVL.

The chain uses TRBV19 and TRBJ2-1, with unresolved D. Between the trimmed V and J ends, which lost 5 bases and 7 bases, there was a span of 18 bases. This CDR3 has 15 residues. CDR1 LNHDA and CDR2 SQIVND come from the germline V gene (reference sequence). Here the CDR3 DNA reads TGTGCCAGTAGTGATGATCGATCCCCAGGAAATGAGCAGTTCTTC. This encodes CASSDDRSPGNEQFF.